The text below deals with one T cell receptor (beta chain). Its target is not known. The data were taken from a study of T cell responses to AZD1222 COVID-19 vaccine. Notes on the study in general: Spike-specific TCR breadth and depth were elevated following two AZD1222 doses.

The table came from immunoSEQ multiplex PCR; TCRdb's copy has only in-frame clones and leaves some out. The table has roughly 110,000 clones, roughly 87% seen once. Germline V CDR1 and CDR2: LGHDT, YNNKEL (reference sequence). The V and J ends lost 3 bases and 3 bases respectively, with 8 bases between them. CDR3 length equals 13 residues. The source of this sequence is an adult in good health. The gene calls are TRBV3-1 (or the pseudogene TRBV3-2) and TRBJ1-2, with TRBD1 as a possible D gene (5 bases). Source: peripheral blood, taken on day 0 of AZD1222 vaccination. CDR3 loop: CASSHDSDYGYTF. CDR3 DNA: TGTGCCAGCAGCCACGACAGCGACTATGGCTACACCTTC.